This T cell receptor beta chain is drawn from a study of T cell responses to AZD1222 COVID-19 vaccine. Study findings and constraints: Repertoire sampling occurred only after the peak T cell response. Clonal diversity was possibly underestimated, and white British individuals and females predominated among donors. Baseline serostatus was positive in only six or seven AZD1222 recipients.

On this clone itself: No antigen is known for it.

Clones were sequenced by immunoSEQ multiplex PCR, and TCRdb holds only the in-frame ones, with some missing. This table holds about 180,000 clones, about nine tenths found once. The sequencing here drew on peripheral blood, taken on day 0 of AZD1222 vaccination. This receptor was identified in an adult in good health.

CDR3 residues: CASSVSSSTDTQYF. CDR3 coding DNA: TGTGCCAGCAGCGTATCTAGTAGCACAGATACGCAGTATTTT. J is TRBJ2-3 and V is TRBV9; D unclear. Germline CDR1 SGDLS, CDR2 YYNGEE. Trimming cost V 1 base and J 0 bases, with 6 bases left between them. The CDR3 is 14 residues long. The full variable domain, rest sourced from reference TRBV9 and TRBJ2-3, is DSGVTQTPKHLITATGQRVTLRCSPRSGDLSVYWYQQSLDQGLQFLIQYYNGEERAKGNILERFSAQQFPDLHSELNLSSLELGDSALYFCASSVSSSTDTQYFGPGTRLTVL.